Sequencing of this T cell receptor beta chain was carried out in a study of control samples from healthy donors and cancer patients. This CDR3 region has 13 residues. The germline gives CDR1 ENHRY, CDR2 SYGVKD. V lost 8 bases and J lost 2, with 12 bases in between. Sequenced by immunoSEQ multiplex PCR; TCRdb stores in-frame clones only, minus some. This table holds about 170,000 clones, roughly 93% found once. This TCR came from a woman in her fifties or sixties in good health. The sequencing input was blood. The V call is TRBV10-3, the J call TRBJ2-5; D is possibly TRBD1 or TRBD2 (5 bases each). This CDR3 is CAIGKGPQETQYF. The CDR3 DNA is TGTGCCATCGGGAAGGGACCTCAAGAGACCCAGTACTTC.